The 31 T cell receptor beta chains given below trace back to one sample, sequenced in a study of cytomegalovirus exposure and HLA in healthy donors. The PCR employed 60 Vbeta primers together with 13 Jbeta primers. Data came from immunoSEQ multiplex PCR; TCRdb stores just in-frame clones and leaves some out. The sample has about 120,000 clones; 65% to 75% are singletons. The sequencing sample was made of PBMCs. These receptors all stem from a man aged 35-49 years in good health and CMV-seropositive.

The rearrangement uses TRBV5-6 and TRBJ1-2, with a tentative D call TRBD1 (6 bases). Germline V gives CDR1 SGHDT, CDR2 YYEEEE. This CDR3 has 13 residues. The V end was cut by 5 bases, the J end by 7 bases, with 15 bases between. The CDR3 sequence is CASSHRGAGGYTF. CDR3 bases: TGTGCCAGCAGTCATCGGGGGGCGGGTGGCTACACCTTC.

The chain links TRBV9 to TRBJ2-1; 10 nucleotides match TRBD2. V trimming: 4 bases; J trimming: 1 base; junction bases outside the gene matches: 8. The germline CDR1 and CDR2 sequences are SGDLS and YYNGEE. This CDR3 has 17 residues. CDR3 nucleotides: TGTGCCAGCAGCTCGAGACTAGCGGGTGAGTCCTACAATGAGCAGTTCTTC. As protein: CASSSRLAGESYNEQFF.

The chain is built from TRBV19 and TRBJ1-1; perhaps TRBD1 as D (5 bases). Trimming shortened V by 3 bases and J by 3 bases, and 5 bases separated the two germline ends. CDR1 LNHDA and CDR2 SQIVND come from the germline V gene (reference sequence). CDR3 length: 12 residues. The chain's CDR3 is CASSMGHTEAFF. CDR3 coding DNA: TGTGCCAGTAGTATGGGGCACACTGAAGCTTTCTTT.

This clone was seen a handful of times. The V gene is TRBV11-2, the J gene TRBJ2-6; no clear D gene. CDR3 length equals 16 residues. CDR1 is SGHAT and CDR2 is FQNNGV in the germline V gene. Trimming shortened V by 1 base and J by 4 bases, and 11 bases separated the two germline ends. This CDR3 reads CASSLGLSGGANVLTF. The CDR3 DNA reads as TGTGCCAGCAGCTTAGGTTTATCCGGGGGGGCCAACGTCCTGACTTTC.

V gene TRBV18 combines with J gene TRBJ1-2, with a possible D match to TRBD1 (5 bases). The CDR3 totals 14 residues. V was clipped by 3 bases and J by 7 bases, with 15 bases between them. Germline CDR1 KGHSH, CDR2 LQKENI. This chain's CDR3 is CASSPLGGTPGYTF. As DNA, the CDR3 is TGTGCCAGCTCACCCTTGGGGGGTACCCCTGGCTACACCTTC. The whole variable domain, remainder taken from reference TRBV18 and TRBJ1-2, is NAGVMQNPRHLVRRRGQEARLRCSPMKGHSHVYWYRQLPEEGLKFMVYLQKENIIDESGMPKERFSAEFPKEGPSILRIQQVVRGDSAAYFCASSPLGGTPGYTFGSGTRLTVV.

The V and J genes are TRBV9 and TRBJ1-6, with no clear D. This CDR3 is 14 amino acids long. Trimming pared 2 bases from V and 7 bases from J, leaving 10 bases between. Looked up from germline, CDR1 is SGDLS and CDR2 is YYNGEE. The DNA for the CDR3 is TGTGCCAGCAGCGTGGGCAGTGGGAATTCACCCCTCCACTTT. Translated, it gives CASSVGSGNSPLHF.

The chain couples TRBV7-2 to TRBJ2-7, with D tentatively TRBD1 (5 bases). There are 15 residues in the CDR3. Trimming cost V 1 base and J 0 bases, with 10 bases left between them. Per germline, CDR1 SGHTA and CDR2 FQGNSA. The CDR3 DNA reads TGTGCCAGCAGCTTAGTTCAGGGTCTCTCCTACGAGCAGTACTTC. Its translation: CASSLVQGLSYEQYF.

This clone appeared a few times. The chain links TRBV7-3 to TRBJ2-5; TRBD2 aligns across 8 bases. This CDR3 has 15 amino acids. Germline lookup yields CDR1 SGHTA and CDR2 FQGTGA. V was clipped by 5 bases and J by 4 bases; unmatched bases: 9. The chain's CDR3 is CASSPGRGRLETQYF. CDR3 bases: TGTGCCAGCAGCCCCGGGCGCGGGAGGTTAGAGACCCAGTACTTC.

This chain joins TRBV28 and TRBJ2-3; the D gene is possibly TRBD2 (5 bases). Germline V lookup: CDR1 MDHEN, CDR2 SYDVKM. The CDR3 consists of 13 residues. The V and J ends lost 2 bases and 4 bases respectively, with 7 bases between them. This CDR3 reads CASSLGSPDTQYF. Written as DNA, the CDR3 is TGTGCCAGCAGTTTAGGGAGCCCAGATACGCAGTATTTT. Full variable domain (rest looked up from reference TRBV28 and TRBJ2-3): DVKVTQSSRYLVKRTGEKVFLECVQDMDHENMFWYRQDPGLGLRLIYFSYDVKMKEKGDIPEGYSVSREKKERFSLILESASTNQTSMYLCASSLGSPDTQYFGPGTRLTVL.

This chain uses TRBV30 with TRBJ1-4; D is possibly TRBD1 (5 bases). The CDR3 length is 14 residues. Germline assignment: CDR1 GTSNPN and CDR2 SVGIG (reference sequence). V dropped 2 bases and J dropped 3 bases, with 10 bases sitting between them. CDR3 loop: CAWSRGTANEKLFF. For the CDR3, the DNA is TGTGCCTGGAGTCGGGGGACGGCTAATGAAAAACTGTTTTTT.

This clone was detected only a few times. V and J are TRBV19 and TRBJ1-1, with TRBD1 as a possible D gene (5 bases). Germline loops: CDR1 LNHDA, CDR2 SQIVND (reference sequence). This CDR3 comprises 13 residues. Trimming removed 3 bases from V and 3 bases from J, with 8 bases in between. The CDR3 region is CASSITGDTEAFF. CDR3 in DNA: TGTGCCAGTAGTATTACAGGTGACACTGAAGCTTTCTTT.

V is TRBV5-5 and J is TRBJ2-1; a possible D gene is TRBD2 (5 bases). CDR1 and CDR2 from the germline V gene are SGHKS and YYEKEE (reference sequence). The CDR3 loop spans 18 amino acids. Trimming removed 4 bases from V and 8 bases from J, with 28 bases in between. The CDR3 region is CASSPSGERSSILDEQFF. In nucleotides, the CDR3 is TGTGCCAGCAGCCCCTCCGGCGAGCGGAGCTCCATCTTGGATGAGCAGTTCTTC.

The chain employs TRBV4-3 and TRBJ2-1; the match to TRBD1 covers 7 bases. The CDR3 consists of 18 residues. Germline lookup yields CDR1 LGHNA and CDR2 YSLEER. Unmatched junction bases numbered 13, after V lost 1 base and J lost 4 bases. This CDR3 reads CASSQVEFVPGQYNEQFF. CDR3 in DNA: TGCGCCAGCAGCCAAGTAGAATTCGTTCCGGGACAGTACAATGAGCAGTTCTTC.

The chain joins TRBV15 to TRBJ2-7, with 9 bases matching TRBD2. Germline-derived CDR1 and CDR2 are LNHNV and YYDKDF (reference sequence). CDR3 length: 16 residues. V trimming: 0 bases; J trimming: 6 bases; junction bases outside the gene matches: 9. The CDR3 loop is CATSRDKAGGSGEQYF. The CDR3 nucleotides read TGTGCCACCAGCAGAGATAAGGCGGGAGGGTCGGGCGAGCAGTACTTC. Variable domain in full (rest from reference TRBV15 and TRBJ2-7): DAMVIQNPRYQVTQFGKPVTLSCSQTLNHNVMYWYQQKSSQAPKLLFHYYDKDFNNEADTPDNFQSRRPNTSFCFLDIRSPGLGDTAMYLCATSRDKAGGSGEQYFGPGTRLTVT.

The gene calls are TRBV4-2 and TRBJ1-5, with D hard to call. The CDR3 is 14 amino acids. Germline values: CDR1 LGHNA, CDR2 YNFKEQ. V lost 0 bases and J 9 bases, leaving 12 bases between the germline ends. The CDR3 protein is CASSQDVGHRPQHF. For the CDR3, the DNA is TGTGCCAGCAGCCAAGACGTTGGCCACCGGCCCCAGCATTTT.

This clone has more than one count but fewer than ten. The chain joins TRBV19 to TRBJ2-5, with D tentatively TRBD1 (6 bases). Germline CDR1 reads LNHDA; CDR2 reads SQIVND (reference sequence). This CDR3 is built from 15 residues. V shed 5 bases and J shed 2 bases, with 15 bases lying between them. In DNA, the CDR3 is TGTGCCAGTAGTGTTTCACAGGGCCCACAAGAGACCCAGTACTTC. Translation: CASSVSQGPQETQYF.

J is TRBJ2-2 and V is TRBV6-1; D may be TRBD1 (6 bases). CDR1 and CDR2 from the germline V gene are MNHNS and SASEGT. This CDR3 contains 17 residues. V lost 2 bases to trimming and J lost 0 bases, with 13 bases between them. This CDR3 reads CASSEFGQGTNTGELFF. The CDR3 DNA is TGTGCCAGCAGTGAATTCGGGCAGGGGACGAACACCGGGGAGCTGTTTTTT.

This clone was detected a few times. V usage is TRBV28 and J usage is TRBJ1-5; TRBD1 agrees at 7 bases. Germline V lookup: CDR1 MDHEN, CDR2 SYDVKM. V shed 5 bases, J shed 8 bases, and the junction held 15 bases outside the gene matches. The CDR3 contains 16 residues. This CDR3 reads CASSLPRDSLVKPQHF. The CDR3 nucleotides read TGTGCCAGCAGTCTACCCCGGGACAGTCTGGTTAAGCCCCAGCATTTT.

V gene TRBV7-3 combines with J gene TRBJ2-3; D remains unclear. The CDR3 runs to 15 residues. Germline CDR1 is SGHTA and CDR2 is FQGTGA. V was cut by 6 bases and J by 0 bases, with 13 bases left in between. CDR3 loop: CASSRDTASTDTQYF. The CDR3 region has the DNA TGTGCCAGCAGTCGTGACACGGCGAGCACAGATACGCAGTATTTT.

V and J are TRBV5-8 and TRBJ1-2; D possibly corresponds to TRBD1 (6 bases). V shed 3 bases and J shed 4 bases, with 16 bases lying between them. Germline CDR1 and CDR2: SGHTS and YDEGEE. The CDR3 totals 15 residues. CDR3 amino acids: CASSSEQGWSYGYTF. The DNA of the CDR3 is TGTGCCAGCAGCTCCGAACAGGGATGGAGCTATGGCTACACCTTC.

In DNA form, the CDR3 reads TGTGCCAGCAGCCTTCGGACAGGGCTTGAAGCTTTCTTT. Protein product: CASSLRTGLEAFF. The V call is TRBV7-2, the J call TRBJ1-1; 8 bases match TRBD1. CDR3 size: 13 residues. Per the germline V gene, CDR1 is SGHTA and CDR2 is FQGNSA. V shed 5 bases, J shed 7 bases, and the junction held 6 bases outside the gene matches.

The V call is TRBV14, the J call TRBJ2-2; 7 nucleotides line up with TRBD1. Trimming removed 6 bases from V and 4 bases from J; junction bases left unmatched: 2. This CDR3 has 13 residues. Looked up from germline, CDR1 is SGHDN and CDR2 is FVKESK. CDR3 residues: CASRRQGTGELFF. The CDR3 DNA reads TGTGCCAGCAGGCGACAGGGCACCGGGGAGCTGTTTTTT. The variable domain in full, with the rest retrieved from reference TRBV14 and TRBJ2-2, is EAGVTQFPSHSVIEKGQTVTLRCDPISGHDNLYWYRRVMGKEIKFLLHFVKESKQDESGMPNNRFLAERTGGTYSTLKVQPAELEDSGVYFCASRRQGTGELFFGEGSRLTVL.

This clone was counted a few times. The CDR3 coding sequence is TGTGCCAGCTCACCCGCGGGGAGAACCTACGAGCAGTACTTC. Encoded protein: CASSPAGRTYEQYF. The chain carries TRBV18 and TRBJ2-7; a weak D match, TRBD2 (6 bases). CDR3 length equals 14 residues. V was shortened by 3 bases and J by 2 bases, with 11 bases between the two germline ends. Germline assignment: CDR1 KGHSH and CDR2 LQKENI.

This chain uses TRBV9 with TRBJ1-6; TRBD1 agrees at 7 bases. The CDR3 has 14 residues. J lost 10 bases, V lost 5 bases, and 9 bases had no gene match. Germline-derived CDR1 and CDR2 are SGDLS and YYNGEE. The CDR3 DNA follows: TGTGCCAGCAGTAGTGGGGACAGCGGGTCACCCCTCCACTTT. It codes for CASSSGDSGSPLHF. Full variable domain (missing parts from reference TRBV9 and TRBJ1-6): DSGVTQTPKHLITATGQRVTLRCSPRSGDLSVYWYQQSLDQGLQFLIQYYNGEERAKGNILERFSAQQFPDLHSELNLSSLELGDSALYFCASSSGDSGSPLHFGNGTRLTVT.

The gene calls are TRBV6-5 and TRBJ2-7; D might be TRBD1 (5 bases). This CDR3 comprises 15 residues. Germline lookup yields CDR1 MNHEY and CDR2 SVGAGI. Trimming took off 6 bases at V and 6 bases at J, with 21 bases between the two ends. The CDR3 nucleotides read TGTGCCAGCAGAAGGGGCGGACCTCTCCCCGGCGAGCAGTACTTC. Protein sequence: CASRRGGPLPGEQYF.

V gene TRBV30 combines with J gene TRBJ2-5, with a tentative D call TRBD1 (5 bases). Trimming removed 4 bases from V and 5 bases from J, with 14 bases in between. CDR1 is GTSNPN and CDR2 is SVGIG in the germline V gene (reference sequence). The CDR3 covers 13 residues. The CDR3 reads CAWNAGSGETQYF. The CDR3 DNA sequence: TGTGCCTGGAACGCAGGGTCGGGTGAGACCCAGTACTTC.

In nucleotides, the CDR3 is TGTGCCAGCAGTTTATCGAACAGGGGGGATCAGCCCCAGCATTTT. It specifies CASSLSNRGDQPQHF. V gene TRBV27 combines with J gene TRBJ1-5; 8 bases match TRBD1. The germline gives CDR1 MNHEY, CDR2 SMNVEV (reference sequence). The CDR3 spans 15 residues. Trimming cost V 0 bases and J 5 bases; bases outside gene matches: 3.

This sequence joins TRBV11-3 and TRBJ2-5, with TRBD1 matching over 12 bases. The CDR3 contains 16 residues. Germline V gene lookup returns CDR1 SGHNT and CDR2 YENEEA. V trimming: 5 bases; J trimming: 5 bases; junction bases outside the gene matches: 9. CDR3 sequence reads: CASSLSGTGGSETQYF. CDR3 in DNA: TGTGCCAGCAGCCTATCCGGGACAGGGGGCAGTGAGACCCAGTACTTC.

The chain joins TRBV9 to TRBJ1-1; D call uncertain. Trimming took 0 bases from V and 3 from J, leaving 12 bases between them. There are 15 residues in the CDR3. Germline loops: CDR1 SGDLS, CDR2 YYNGEE. DNA for the CDR3: TGTGCCAGCAGCGTAGTTGGGTCGCAGGACACTGAAGCTTTCTTT. Translation: CASSVVGSQDTEAFF.

This clone was recorded a few times. J is TRBJ1-1 and V is TRBV5-4; a possible D gene is TRBD1 (5 bases). Germline values: CDR1 SGHNT, CDR2 YYREEE (reference sequence). V was clipped by 4 bases and J by 3 bases, with 13 bases between them. The CDR3 is 14 residues long. Here the CDR3 reads CASSPRRADTEAFF. Here the CDR3 DNA reads TGTGCCAGCAGCCCACGCAGGGCGGACACTGAAGCTTTCTTT.

The CDR3 sequence is CASSLAWTSGNNEQFF. Here the CDR3 DNA reads TGTGCCAGCAGCTTAGCCTGGACTAGCGGAAACAATGAGCAGTTCTTC. The chain joins TRBV7-2 to TRBJ2-1, with 10 positions matching TRBD2. Trimming took 0 bases from V and 5 from J; bases not matched to a gene: 4. The CDR3 runs to 16 residues. Germline CDR1 reads SGHTA; CDR2 reads FQGNSA. The full variable domain, rest sourced from reference TRBV7-2 and TRBJ2-1, is GAGVSQSPSNKVTEKGKDVELRCDPISGHTALYWYRQSLGQGLEFLIYFQGNSAPDKSGLPSDRFSAERTGGSVSTLTIQRTQQEDSAVYLCASSLAWTSGNNEQFFGPGTRLTVL.